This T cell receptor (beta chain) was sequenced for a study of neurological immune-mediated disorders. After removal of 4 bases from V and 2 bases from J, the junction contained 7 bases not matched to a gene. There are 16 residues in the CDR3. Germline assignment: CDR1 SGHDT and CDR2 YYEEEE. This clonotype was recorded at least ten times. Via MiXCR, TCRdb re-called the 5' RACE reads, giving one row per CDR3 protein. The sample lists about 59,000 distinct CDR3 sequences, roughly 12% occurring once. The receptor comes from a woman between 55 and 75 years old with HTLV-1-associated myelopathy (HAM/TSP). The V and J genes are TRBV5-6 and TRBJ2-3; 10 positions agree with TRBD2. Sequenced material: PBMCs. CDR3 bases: TGTGCCAGCAGCCAAAGACTAGCGGGCCTCACAGATACGCAGTATTTT. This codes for CASSQRLAGLTDTQYF.